Listed below are T cell receptor beta chains from one sample, sequenced in a study of blood T cells in healthy people across ages. A single record per CDR3 protein comes from TCRdb applying MiXCR to the 5' RACE reads. The sample has about 640,000 distinct CDR3 sequences, roughly 31% seen once. The source material was blood. These receptors all come from a woman at least 80 years old in good health. Each CDR3 is given with its conserved first and last residue. The D gene is left open where the match is weak. Clone size is given for some rows only: seen once, a few or many times, or a class if the clone is expanded.

v_gene: TRBV19; len: 19; d_gene: NA; abundance: many; j_gene: TRBJ2-1; CDR3aa: CASSIPSTGAGSSYNEQFF; CDR3nt: TGTGCCAGTAGTATACCATCGACCGGTGCAGGGAGCTCCTACAATGAGCAGTTCTTC
v_gene: TRBV15; len: 14; d_gene: NA; abundance: many; j_gene: TRBJ2-3; CDR3aa: CATSRDRQIHTQYF; CDR3nt: TGTGCCACCAGCAGAGATAGGCAGATCCATACGCAGTATTTT
v_gene: TRBV21-1; len: 20; d_gene: NA; abundance: many; j_gene: TRBJ2-3; CDR3aa: CASSKARPGTSGGATDTQYF; CDR3nt: TGTGCCAGCAGCAAAGCCCGTCCCGGGACTAGCGGGGGGGCAACAGATACGCAGTATTTT
v_gene: TRBV30; len: 14; d_gene: NA; abundance: many; j_gene: TRBJ2-7; CDR3aa: CACTPRRDLGEQYF; CDR3nt: TGTGCCTGCACCCCTCGTCGGGACCTAGGAGAGCAGTACTTC
v_gene: TRBV6-4; len: 13; d_gene: NA; abundance: NA; j_gene: TRBJ1-1; CDR3aa: CASSDELNTEAFF; CDR3nt: TGTGCCAGCAGTGACGAACTGAACACTGAAGCTTTCTTT
v_gene: TRBV3-1; len: 17; d_gene: NA; abundance: many; j_gene: TRBJ2-4; CDR3aa: CASSQEGFSGAKNIQYF; CDR3nt: TGTGCCAGCAGCCAAGAGGGCTTTTCCGGAGCCAAAAACATTCAGTACTTC
v_gene: TRBV9; len: 15; d_gene: TRBD1; abundance: NA; j_gene: TRBJ1-2; CDR3aa: CASSVGDRANYGYTF; CDR3nt: TGTGCCAGCAGCGTGGGTGACAGGGCGAACTATGGCTACACCTTC
v_gene: TRBV6-2/TRBV6-3; len: 15; d_gene: NA; abundance: NA; j_gene: TRBJ1-2; CDR3aa: CASSPSGRVNYGYTF; CDR3nt: TGTGCCAGCAGCCCGAGCGGACGGGTTAACTATGGCTACACCTTC
v_gene: TRBV20-1; len: 13; d_gene: NA; abundance: NA; j_gene: TRBJ2-1; CDR3aa: CSARGGSRTQQFF; CDR3nt: TGCAGTGCTAGAGGAGGTTCAAGAACCCAGCAGTTCTTC
v_gene: TRBV20-1; len: 18; d_gene: TRBD2; abundance: few; j_gene: TRBJ2-1; CDR3aa: CSARDMTSGGALYNEQFF; CDR3nt: TGCAGTGCTAGAGATATGACTAGCGGGGGGGCCCTCTACAATGAGCAGTTCTTC
v_gene: TRBV7-9; len: 17; d_gene: NA; abundance: NA; j_gene: TRBJ1-1; CDR3aa: CASSPRRAPRSNTEAFF; CDR3nt: TGTGCCAGCAGCCCGAGGCGGGCCCCGAGATCCAACACTGAAGCTTTCTTT
v_gene: TRBV3-1; len: 13; d_gene: NA; abundance: few; j_gene: TRBJ1-1; CDR3aa: CASKRSLFTEAFF; CDR3nt: TGTGCCAGCAAACGGTCGCTGTTCACTGAAGCTTTCTTT
v_gene: TRBV20-1; len: 15; d_gene: NA; abundance: NA; j_gene: TRBJ1-5; CDR3aa: CSARWNIGDNQPQHF; CDR3nt: TGCAGTGCTAGGTGGAATATCGGGGACAATCAGCCCCAGCATTTT
v_gene: TRBV10-3; len: 16; d_gene: NA; abundance: NA; j_gene: TRBJ2-2; CDR3aa: CAISESGRGYTGELFF; CDR3nt: TGTGCCATCAGCGAGTCGGGACGGGGCTATACCGGGGAGCTGTTTTTT
v_gene: TRBV7-2; len: 15; d_gene: NA; abundance: many; j_gene: TRBJ2-7; CDR3aa: CASSLGTPNTYEQYF; CDR3nt: TGTGCCAGCAGCTTAGGGACACCAAATACCTACGAGCAGTACTTC
v_gene: TRBV12-3/TRBV12-4; len: 14; d_gene: NA; abundance: NA; j_gene: TRBJ2-3; CDR3aa: CASSSSLSADTQYF; CDR3nt: TGTGCCAGCAGTTCCTCTCTGAGTGCAGATACGCAGTATTTT
v_gene: TRBV7-3; len: 16; d_gene: TRBD2; abundance: many; j_gene: TRBJ2-1; CDR3aa: CAAPPARTSNPHEQFF; CDR3nt: TGTGCCGCCCCACCGGCGAGGACTAGCAACCCCCATGAGCAGTTCTTC
v_gene: TRBV13; len: 12; d_gene: NA; abundance: many; j_gene: TRBJ2-3; CDR3aa: CASSPHGDTQYF; CDR3nt: TGTGCCAGCAGCCCCCATGGGGATACGCAGTATTTT
v_gene: TRBV4-3; len: 16; d_gene: NA; abundance: many; j_gene: TRBJ2-1; CDR3aa: CASSQEGVARGNEQFF; CDR3nt: TGCGCCAGCAGCCAAGAGGGGGTGGCCCGAGGAAATGAGCAGTTCTTC
v_gene: TRBV7-2; len: 14; d_gene: NA; abundance: many; j_gene: TRBJ2-5; CDR3aa: CASSLAPATGTQYF; CDR3nt: TGTGCCAGCAGCTTAGCGCCGGCAACCGGGACCCAGTACTTC
v_gene: TRBV5-1; len: 15; d_gene: TRBD2; abundance: NA; j_gene: TRBJ2-1; CDR3aa: CASSLEAGESNEQFF; CDR3nt: TGCGCCAGCAGCTTGGAAGCGGGAGAGAGCAATGAGCAGTTCTTC
v_gene: TRBV7-3; len: 17; d_gene: TRBD2; abundance: many; j_gene: TRBJ2-7; CDR3aa: CASSPKLAGAPAYEQYF; CDR3nt: TGTGCCAGCAGCCCGAAATTAGCGGGGGCCCCCGCCTACGAGCAGTACTTC
v_gene: TRBV30; len: 12; d_gene: NA; abundance: few; j_gene: TRBJ1-2; CDR3aa: CAWMVWGFSYTF; CDR3nt: TGTGCCTGGATGGTCTGGGGTTTTAGCTACACCTTC
v_gene: TRBV7-9; len: 11; d_gene: NA; abundance: many; j_gene: TRBJ1-2; CDR3aa: CASSEGWGYTF; CDR3nt: TGTGCCAGCAGCGAGGGGTGGGGCTACACCTTC
v_gene: TRBV6-2/TRBV6-3; len: 14; d_gene: NA; abundance: NA; j_gene: TRBJ2-1; CDR3aa: CASSYRSLYNEQFF; CDR3nt: TGTGCCAGCAGTTACCGGTCACTCTACAATGAGCAGTTCTTC
v_gene: TRBV7-2; len: 14; d_gene: NA; abundance: once; j_gene: TRBJ2-1; CDR3aa: CASSFSYSANEQFF; CDR3nt: TGTGCCAGCAGCTTCTCCTACTCAGCTAATGAGCAGTTCTTC
v_gene: TRBV18; len: 14; d_gene: NA; abundance: few; j_gene: TRBJ2-5; CDR3aa: CASSPPAVEETQYF; CDR3nt: TGTGCCAGCTCACCACCGGCGGTTGAAGAGACCCAGTACTTC
v_gene: TRBV12-3/TRBV12-4; len: 15; d_gene: NA; abundance: NA; j_gene: TRBJ2-3; CDR3aa: CASSLLGASTDAQYF; CDR3nt: TGTGCCAGCAGTTTATTAGGGGCTAGCACAGATGCGCAGTATTTT
v_gene: TRBV27; len: 16; d_gene: NA; abundance: many; j_gene: TRBJ1-1; CDR3aa: CASTSGGATMNTEAFF; CDR3nt: TGTGCCAGCACCTCCGGGGGGGCCACAATGAACACTGAAGCTTTCTTT
v_gene: TRBV6-1; len: 14; d_gene: NA; abundance: few; j_gene: TRBJ2-1; CDR3aa: CASSTMGVGDEQFF; CDR3nt: TGTGCCAGCAGTACTATGGGGGTCGGGGATGAGCAGTTCTTC
v_gene: TRBV7-8; len: 16; d_gene: TRBD2; abundance: many; j_gene: TRBJ2-1; CDR3aa: CASSPWTSGGFDEQFF; CDR3nt: TGTGCCAGCAGCCCATGGACTAGCGGGGGTTTTGATGAGCAGTTCTTC
v_gene: TRBV7-3; len: 13; d_gene: NA; abundance: many; j_gene: TRBJ2-1; CDR3aa: CASSQGRSGEQFF; CDR3nt: TGTGCCAGCAGTCAAGGGAGGAGCGGCGAGCAGTTCTTC
v_gene: TRBV20-1; len: 18; d_gene: TRBD2; abundance: many; j_gene: TRBJ2-4; CDR3aa: CSARVGGGARGRKNIQYF; CDR3nt: TGCAGTGCTAGAGTGGGCGGGGGGGCGCGAGGACGCAAAAACATTCAGTACTTC
v_gene: TRBV5-1; len: 12; d_gene: NA; abundance: many; j_gene: TRBJ2-7; CDR3aa: CASSFGGYEQYF; CDR3nt: TGCGCCAGCAGCTTTGGAGGCTACGAGCAGTACTTC
v_gene: TRBV10-3; len: 14; d_gene: NA; abundance: many; j_gene: TRBJ2-5; CDR3aa: CAISPGRGIGTQYF; CDR3nt: TGTGCCATCTCACCCGGTCGGGGGATCGGGACCCAGTACTTC
v_gene: TRBV7-2; len: 15; d_gene: NA; abundance: few; j_gene: TRBJ2-2; CDR3aa: CASSAPGTNTGELFF; CDR3nt: TGTGCCAGCAGCGCCCCCGGGACGAACACCGGGGAGCTGTTTTTT
v_gene: TRBV9; len: 16; d_gene: NA; abundance: many; j_gene: TRBJ1-4; CDR3aa: CASSAYSGDANEKLFF; CDR3nt: TGTGCCAGCAGCGCCTATTCAGGGGATGCTAATGAAAAACTGTTTTTT
v_gene: TRBV27; len: 12; d_gene: NA; abundance: NA; j_gene: TRBJ1-1; CDR3aa: CASSGQSTEAFF; CDR3nt: TGTGCCAGCTCCGGACAGTCCACTGAAGCTTTCTTT
v_gene: TRBV19; len: 15; d_gene: TRBD1; abundance: few; j_gene: TRBJ1-1; CDR3aa: CASSPWTGVITEAFF; CDR3nt: TGTGCCAGTAGTCCTTGGACAGGGGTGATCACTGAAGCTTTCTTT